Listed here are 4 T cell receptor beta chains from one sample, sequenced in a study of tumor-infiltrating lymphocytes in localized non-small cell lung cancer (dated by TCRdb to about 2021). Library prep was done by the immunoSEQ multiplex PCR assay. TCRdb retrieved this table from immuneACCESS and kept in-frame rearrangements only. Not all clones are present; in checked studies, unresolved V genes account for under half, and no reason is known for the remainder. Recorded for this sample are roughly 7,400 clones; 74% of them occurred a single time. The top ten constitute 6.5% to 9.5% of the sample. Sample: uninvolved lung tissue not adjacent to the tumor. The receptor set was obtained from a human donor with non-small cell lung cancer.

The chain uses TRBV29-1 and TRBJ2-4, with TRBD2 matching 10 bases. The CDR3 consists of 13 residues. V was pared by 6 bases and J by 8 bases, with 7 bases of the junction left unmatched. Germline CDR1 SQVTM, CDR2 ANQGSEA. DNA of the CDR3: TGCAGCGTAGCGGGGACTAGCGTCGACATTCAGTACTTC. It specifies CSVAGTSVDIQYF. The entire variable domain, with the rest obtained from reference TRBV29-1 and TRBJ2-4, is as follows: SAVISQKPSRDICQRGTSLTIQCQVDSQVTMMFWYRQQPGQSLTLIATANQGSEATYESGFVIDKFPISRPNLTFSTLTVSNMSPEDSSIYLCSVAGTSVDIQYFGAGTRLSVL.

The rearrangement uses TRBV6-4 and TRBJ2-2; D unresolved. This CDR3 is 13 amino acids long. V lost 2 bases and J 5 bases, leaving 6 bases between the germline ends. Germline V lookup: CDR1 MRHNA, CDR2 SNTAGT. CDR3 in DNA: TGTGCCAGCAGTGACGGGGAAACCGGGGAGCTGTTTTTT. As protein: CASSDGETGELFF.

Remarks on this clone: A read error may produce the germline difference seen at one junction end. The DNA of the CDR3 is TGCGCCAGCAGCCAAGAAAGTCACGGGAACTCTGGCTACACCTTC. It encodes CASSQESHGNSGYTF. The chain has TRBV4-3 and TRBJ1-2; D gene ambiguous. The CDR3 length is 15 residues. Germline CDR1 reads LGHNA; CDR2 reads YSLEER.

This clone was picked up a small number of times. The rearrangement joins TRBV6-1 to TRBJ1-2, with 7 bases that match TRBD1. The CDR3 totals 14 residues. CDR1 is MNHNS, CDR2 SASEGT, per germline. Trimming took 5 bases from V and 2 from J; bases not matched to a gene: 5. The chain's CDR3 is CASSRQGQNYGYTF. The CDR3 DNA sequence: TGTGCCAGCAGTCGACAGGGCCAGAACTATGGCTACACCTTC.